The clone carrying this T cell receptor beta chain was seen only a few times. Its antigen is unidentified. These data are taken from a study of CD8 T cells in ankylosing spondylitis. The study, taken as a whole, reports: CD8+ disease-linked clones were present at relatively low frequencies in blood. A motif of eight highly homologous TCR beta variants was seen as apparently characteristic of ankylosing spondylitis blood.

Each CDR3 protein is one row after TCRdb ran MiXCR on the 5' RACE reads. The sample holds hundreds of thousands of distinct CDR3 sequences; roughly a sixth are singletons and the top ten take 1%. In germline, CDR1 is LGHDT, CDR2 YNNKEL (reference sequence). This CDR3 has 14 amino acids. V gave up 3 bases and J gave up 4 bases, with 10 bases separating them. Sequenced input: blood, either unsorted or a sorted T cell fraction (not recorded which). This clonotype was obtained from a male donor with ankylosing spondylitis. V usage is TRBV3-1 and J usage is TRBJ1-5, with a tentative D call TRBD1 (5 bases). CDR3 region: CASSQQWGNQPQHF. Here the CDR3 DNA reads TGTGCCAGCAGCCAGCAGTGGGGGAATCAGCCCCAGCATTTT.